This T cell receptor (beta chain) was recorded in a study of CXCR3-negative and CXCR3-positive naive CD8 T cells. About this clonotype itself: Its antigen is still unknown.

TRB cDNA libraries were made by UMI-labeled 5' RACE. TCRdb re-called the 5' RACE reads; one entry per CDR3 protein, DNA not given. This repertoire includes about 150,000 distinct CDR3 sequences. The CDR3 extends over 16 amino acids. Germline V lookup: CDR1 LNHNV, CDR2 YYDKDF (reference sequence). Sorting yielded triplicates of about 300,000 cells for each CD8+ T cell subset. Study-wide results and caveats: Naive subsets had comparable surface CD5, so TRB CDR3 properties gauged TCR strength. Memory cells showed distinct TRBV-TRBJ patterns, while the two naive subsets matched. Comparably high diversity marked both naive subsets, whereas memory CD8+ cells had much lower diversity. A higher hydrophobicity marked the TRB CDR3s of CXCR3-positive naive cells versus CXCR3-negative naive cells.

This sequence was found in a human donor in good health. Some clones in this sample may be carry-over from other donors' samples. The rearrangement joins TRBV15 to TRBJ2-1; TCRdb names TRBD2, which stays unverified in the absence of DNA. Sequences were obtained from naive CXCR3+ CD8+ T cells from blood. Subset denoted: CD45RO-CCR7+CD27+CD95- naive CD8+ T cells expressing CXCR3 (TNR3+). The CDR3 sequence: CATSRVLEGHNNEQFF.